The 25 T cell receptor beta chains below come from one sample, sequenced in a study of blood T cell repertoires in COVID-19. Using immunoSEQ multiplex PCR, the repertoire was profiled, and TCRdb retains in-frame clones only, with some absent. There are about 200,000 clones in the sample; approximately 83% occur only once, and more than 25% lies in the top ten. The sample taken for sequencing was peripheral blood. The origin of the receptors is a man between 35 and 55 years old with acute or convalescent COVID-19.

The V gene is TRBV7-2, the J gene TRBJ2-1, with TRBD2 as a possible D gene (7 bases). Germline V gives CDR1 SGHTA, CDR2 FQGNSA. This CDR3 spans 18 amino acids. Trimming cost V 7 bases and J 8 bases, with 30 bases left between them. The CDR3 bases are TGTGCCAGCACCCCAGGGTTAGGGGGAGGGCCGTTTGGATATGAGCAGTTCTTC. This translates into CASTPGLGGGPFGYEQFF.

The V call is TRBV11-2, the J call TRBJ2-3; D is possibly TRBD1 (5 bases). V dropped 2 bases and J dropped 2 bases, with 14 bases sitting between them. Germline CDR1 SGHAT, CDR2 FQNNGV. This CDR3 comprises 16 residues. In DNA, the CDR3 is TGTGCCAGCAGCTTACAGGGCCCCATTTCCACAGATACGCAGTATTTT. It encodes CASSLQGPISTDTQYF. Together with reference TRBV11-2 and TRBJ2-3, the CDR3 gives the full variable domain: EAGVAQSPRYKIIEKRQSVAFWCNPISGHATLYWYQQILGQGPKLLIQFQNNGVVDDSQLPKDRFSAERLKGVDSTLKIQPAKLEDSAVYLCASSLQGPISTDTQYFGPGTRLTVL.

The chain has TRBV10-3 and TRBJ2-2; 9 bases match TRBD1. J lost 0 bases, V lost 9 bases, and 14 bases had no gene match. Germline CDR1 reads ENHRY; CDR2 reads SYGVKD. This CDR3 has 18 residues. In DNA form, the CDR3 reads TGTGCCATTTTTTCACGGGACAGGGTAACGACGAACACCGGGGAGCTGTTTTTT. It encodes CAIFSRDRVTTNTGELFF.

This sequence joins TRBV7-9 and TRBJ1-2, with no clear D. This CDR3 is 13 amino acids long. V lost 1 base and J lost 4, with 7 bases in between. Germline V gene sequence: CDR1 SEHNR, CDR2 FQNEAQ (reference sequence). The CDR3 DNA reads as TGTGCCAGCAGCTTAGTGGGAGGCTATGGCTACACCTTC. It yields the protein CASSLVGGYGYTF. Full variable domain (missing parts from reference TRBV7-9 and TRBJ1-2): DTGVSQNPRHKITKRGQNVTFRCDPISEHNRLYWYRQTLGQGPEFLTYFQNEAQLEKSRLLSDRFSAERPKGSFSTLEIQRTEQGDSAMYLCASSLVGGYGYTFGSGTRLTVV.

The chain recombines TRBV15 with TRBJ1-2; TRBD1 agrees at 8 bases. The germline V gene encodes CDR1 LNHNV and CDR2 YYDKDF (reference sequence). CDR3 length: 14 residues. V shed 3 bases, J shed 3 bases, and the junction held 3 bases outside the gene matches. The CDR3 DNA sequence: TGTGCCACCAGCAGGACAGGGGAGTACTATGGCTACACCTTC. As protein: CATSRTGEYYGYTF.

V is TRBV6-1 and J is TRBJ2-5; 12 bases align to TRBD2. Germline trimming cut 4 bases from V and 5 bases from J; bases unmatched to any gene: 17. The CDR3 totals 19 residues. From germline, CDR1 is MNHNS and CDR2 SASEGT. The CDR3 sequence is CASSAKSSGRAVRGETQYF. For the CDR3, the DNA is TGTGCCAGCAGTGCCAAATCTAGCGGGAGGGCCGTGAGAGGGGAGACCCAGTACTTC.

The CDR3 spells CASSSHSSGANVLTF. The CDR3 region has the DNA TGTGCCAGCAGCTCTCACAGCTCTGGGGCCAACGTCCTGACTTTC. V gene TRBV7-9 combines with J gene TRBJ2-6; D unclear. Germline lookup yields CDR1 SEHNR and CDR2 FQNEAQ (reference sequence). V was shortened by 4 bases and J by 0 bases, with 7 bases between the two germline ends. This CDR3 is built from 15 residues.

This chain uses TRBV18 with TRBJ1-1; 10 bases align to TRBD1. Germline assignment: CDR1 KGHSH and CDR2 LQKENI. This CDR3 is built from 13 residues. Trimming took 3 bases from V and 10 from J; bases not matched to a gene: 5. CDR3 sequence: CASSPGTGEIAFF. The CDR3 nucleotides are TGTGCCAGCTCACCTGGGACAGGGGAGATAGCTTTCTTT.

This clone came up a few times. As DNA, the CDR3 is TGTGCCAGCAGTCGGGCGGGAAACTATGGCTACACCTTC. Translated: CASSRAGNYGYTF. This rearrangement joins TRBV2 to TRBJ1-2; no clear D. Germline V lookup: CDR1 SNHLY, CDR2 FYNNEI. Deletions cut 5 bases from V and 2 bases from J, with 9 bases between. The length of the CDR3 is 13 residues. Combining the CDR3 with reference TRBV2 and TRBJ1-2 gives the whole variable domain EPEVTQTPSHQVTQMGQEVILRCVPISNHLYFYWYRQILGQKVEFLVSFYNNEISEKSEIFDDQFSVERPDGSNFTLKIRSTKLEDSAMYFCASSRAGNYGYTFGSGTRLTVV.

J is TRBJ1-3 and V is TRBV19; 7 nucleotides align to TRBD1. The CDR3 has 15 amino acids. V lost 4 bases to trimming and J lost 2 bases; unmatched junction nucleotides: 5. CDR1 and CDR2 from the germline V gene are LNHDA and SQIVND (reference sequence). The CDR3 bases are TGTGCCAGTAGTACCACAGGGGTGACTGGAAACACCATATATTTT. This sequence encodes CASSTTGVTGNTIYF.

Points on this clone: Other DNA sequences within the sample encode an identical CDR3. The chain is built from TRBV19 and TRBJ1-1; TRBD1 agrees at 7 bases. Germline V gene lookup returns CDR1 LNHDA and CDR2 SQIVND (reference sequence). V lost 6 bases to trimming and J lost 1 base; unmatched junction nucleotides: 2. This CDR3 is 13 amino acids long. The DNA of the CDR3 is TGTGCCAGTAGCGGGACAGCGAACACTGAAGCTTTCTTT. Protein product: CASSGTANTEAFF.

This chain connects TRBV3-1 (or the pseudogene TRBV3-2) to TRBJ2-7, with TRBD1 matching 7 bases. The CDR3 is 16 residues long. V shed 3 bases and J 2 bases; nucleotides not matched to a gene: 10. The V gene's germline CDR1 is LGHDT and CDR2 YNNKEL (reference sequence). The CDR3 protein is CASSQGTVVYAYEQYF. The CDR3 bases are TGTGCCAGCAGCCAGGGGACAGTAGTCTACGCCTACGAGCAGTACTTC.

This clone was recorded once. CDR3 protein: CASRRGLAGVGSYNEQFF. In nucleotides, the CDR3 is TGTGCCAGCAGGAGGGGACTAGCGGGAGTCGGTTCCTACAATGAGCAGTTCTTC. The chain uses TRBV3-1 (or the pseudogene TRBV3-2) and TRBJ2-1; 14 bases match TRBD2. CDR1 is LGHDT, CDR2 YNNKEL, per germline (reference sequence). The CDR3 covers 18 residues. The trim removed 6 bases at V and 1 base at J, leaving 8 bases unmatched.

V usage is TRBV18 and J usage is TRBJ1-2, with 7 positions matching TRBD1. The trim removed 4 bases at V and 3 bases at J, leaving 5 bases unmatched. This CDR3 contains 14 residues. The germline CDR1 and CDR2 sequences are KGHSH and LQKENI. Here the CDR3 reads CASSLRDSDYGYTF. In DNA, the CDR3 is TGTGCCAGCTCACTTAGGGACAGCGACTATGGCTACACCTTC.

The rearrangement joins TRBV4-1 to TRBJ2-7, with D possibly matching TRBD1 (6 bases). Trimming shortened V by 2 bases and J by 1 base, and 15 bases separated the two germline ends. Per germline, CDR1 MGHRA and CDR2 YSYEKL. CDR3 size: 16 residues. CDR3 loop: CASSQSLGQLSYEQYF. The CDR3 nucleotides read TGCGCCAGCAGCCAAAGCTTGGGACAACTATCCTACGAGCAGTACTTC.

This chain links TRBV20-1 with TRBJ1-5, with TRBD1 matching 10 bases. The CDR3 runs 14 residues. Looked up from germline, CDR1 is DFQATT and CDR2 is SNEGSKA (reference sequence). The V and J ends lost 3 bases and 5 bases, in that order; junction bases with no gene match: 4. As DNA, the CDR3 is TGCAGTGCTAGTCCCGGACAGGGGGATCAGCCCCAGCATTTT. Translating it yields CSASPGQGDQPQHF.

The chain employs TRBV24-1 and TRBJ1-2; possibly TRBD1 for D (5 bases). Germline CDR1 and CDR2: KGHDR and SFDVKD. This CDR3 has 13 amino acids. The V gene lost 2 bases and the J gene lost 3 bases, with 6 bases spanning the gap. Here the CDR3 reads CATSDSRDYGYTF. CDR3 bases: TGTGCCACCAGTGATTCCAGGGACTATGGCTACACCTTC.

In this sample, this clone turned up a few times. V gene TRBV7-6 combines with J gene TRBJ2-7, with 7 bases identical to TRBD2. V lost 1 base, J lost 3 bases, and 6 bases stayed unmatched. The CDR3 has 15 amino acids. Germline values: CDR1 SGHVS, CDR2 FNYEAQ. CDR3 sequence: CASSLGLAEDYEQYF. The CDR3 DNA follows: TGTGCCAGCAGCTTAGGGCTAGCGGAGGACTACGAGCAGTACTTC.

In nucleotides, the CDR3 is TGTGCCAGCAGTTACCTAGCGGGTTCCGGGGAGCTGTTTTTT. Encoded protein: CASSYLAGSGELFF. The chain couples TRBV6-2 or TRBV6-3 to TRBJ2-2, with 8 bases lining up with TRBD2. The germline V gene has CDR1 MNHEY and CDR2 SVGEGT. This CDR3 contains 14 residues. V gave up 2 bases and J gave up 6 bases; unmatched junction bases: 2.

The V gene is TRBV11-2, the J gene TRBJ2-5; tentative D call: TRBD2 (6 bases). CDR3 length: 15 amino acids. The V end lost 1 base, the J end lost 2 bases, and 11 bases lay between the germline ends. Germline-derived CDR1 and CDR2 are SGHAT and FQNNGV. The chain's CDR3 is CASSLGGLLQETQYF. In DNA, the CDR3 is TGTGCCAGCAGCTTAGGGGGACTCCTACAAGAGACCCAGTACTTC.

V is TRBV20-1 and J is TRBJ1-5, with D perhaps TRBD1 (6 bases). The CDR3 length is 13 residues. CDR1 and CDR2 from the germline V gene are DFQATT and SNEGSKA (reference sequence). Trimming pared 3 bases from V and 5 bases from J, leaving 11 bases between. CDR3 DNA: TGCAGTGCTAGTGAGGGACATTATCAGCCCCAGCATTTT. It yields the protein CSASEGHYQPQHF.

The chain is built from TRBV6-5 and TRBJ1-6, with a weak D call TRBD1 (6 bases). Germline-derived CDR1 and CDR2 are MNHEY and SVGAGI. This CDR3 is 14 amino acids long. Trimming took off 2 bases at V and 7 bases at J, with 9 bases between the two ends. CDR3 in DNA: TGTGCCAGCAGTTACGGGACATCAAATTCACCCCTCCACTTT. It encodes CASSYGTSNSPLHF.

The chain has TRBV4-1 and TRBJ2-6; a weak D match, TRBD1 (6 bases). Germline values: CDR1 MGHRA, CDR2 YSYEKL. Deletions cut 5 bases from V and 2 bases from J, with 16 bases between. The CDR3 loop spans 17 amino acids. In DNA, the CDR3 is TGCGCCAGCAGCGACAACAGGGATAGCACTGGGGCCAACGTCCTGACTTTC. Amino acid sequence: CASSDNRDSTGANVLTF.

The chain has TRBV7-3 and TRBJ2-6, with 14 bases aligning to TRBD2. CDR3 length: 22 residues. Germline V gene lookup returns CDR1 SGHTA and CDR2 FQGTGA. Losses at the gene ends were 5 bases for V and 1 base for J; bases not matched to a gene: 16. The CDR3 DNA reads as TGTGCCAGCAGCAAACTCCCGGGACTAGCGGGAGTTGGGAGGTCTGGGGCCAACGTCCTGACTTTC. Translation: CASSKLPGLAGVGRSGANVLTF.

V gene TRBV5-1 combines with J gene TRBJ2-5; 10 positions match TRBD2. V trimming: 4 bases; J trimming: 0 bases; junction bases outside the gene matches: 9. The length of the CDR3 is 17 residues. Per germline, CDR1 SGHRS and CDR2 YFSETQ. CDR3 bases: TGCGCCAGCAGCCCACTAGGACTAGCGGATTACCAAGAGACCCAGTACTTC. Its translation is CASSPLGLADYQETQYF.